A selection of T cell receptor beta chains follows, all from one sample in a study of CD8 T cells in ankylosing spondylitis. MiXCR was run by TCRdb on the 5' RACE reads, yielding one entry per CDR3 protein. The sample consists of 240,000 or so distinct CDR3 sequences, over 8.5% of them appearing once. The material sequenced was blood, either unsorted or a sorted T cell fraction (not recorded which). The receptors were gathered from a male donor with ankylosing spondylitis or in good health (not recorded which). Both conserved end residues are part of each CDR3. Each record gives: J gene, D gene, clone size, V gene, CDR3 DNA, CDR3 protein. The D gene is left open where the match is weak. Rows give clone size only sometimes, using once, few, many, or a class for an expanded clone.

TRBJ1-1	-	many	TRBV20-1	TGCAGTGCTAGAGGGACGGGGAACACTGAAGCTTTCTTT	CSARGTGNTEAFF
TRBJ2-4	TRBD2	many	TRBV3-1	TGTGCCAGCAGCCCACACCGTCGACTAGCCCCGATTGGCATTCAGTACTTC	CASSPHRRLAPIGIQYF
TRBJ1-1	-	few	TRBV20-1	TGCAGTGCTAGAGAGCCAGGGGCCTACACTGAAGCTTTCTTT	CSAREPGAYTEAFF
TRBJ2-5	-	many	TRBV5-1	TGCGCCAGCAGCTTTACGGACAGAAGACAAGAGACCCAGTACTTC	CASSFTDRRQETQYF
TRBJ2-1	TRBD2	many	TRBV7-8	TGTGCCAGCAGCTTATGGGCGGGGGTCTCCTACAATGAGCAGTTCTTC	CASSLWAGVSYNEQFF
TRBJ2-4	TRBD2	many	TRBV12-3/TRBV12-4	TGTGCCAGCCTCGGGACTAGCGGGGGGGCCCAGTACTTC	CASLGTSGGAQYF
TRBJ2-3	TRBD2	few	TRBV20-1	TGCTGTGCTAGAGATCTAAGGGGGACTAGCGGCACAGATACGCAGTATTTT	CCARDLRGTSGTDTQYF
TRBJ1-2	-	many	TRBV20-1	TGCAGTGCTAGAGATGTGGCATGGGGCCGGGGCTACACCTTC	CSARDVAWGRGYTF
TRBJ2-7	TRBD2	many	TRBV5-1	TGCGCCAGCACCACGACTAGCGGAATAACAGGGGAGCAGTACTTC	CASTTTSGITGEQYF
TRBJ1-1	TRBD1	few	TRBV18	TGTGCCAGCTCAGCTTTGGGACAGGCGGCCACTGAAGCTTTCTTT	CASSALGQAATEAFF
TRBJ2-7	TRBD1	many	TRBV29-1	TGCAGCGTGGAAACCGGGACAGGGGGCAACTACGAGCAGTACTTC	CSVETGTGGNYEQYF
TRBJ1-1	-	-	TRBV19	TGTGCCAGTAGTATAGATCGAAGAGGCACTGAAGCTTTCTTT	CASSIDRRGTEAFF
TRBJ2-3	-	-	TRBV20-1	TGCAGTGCTAGAGAAGCTGGCACAGATACGCAGTATTTT	CSAREAGTDTQYF
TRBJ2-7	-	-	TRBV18	TGTGCCAGCTCACCACCTAGCGGAACCACCTACGAGCAGTACTTC	CASSPPSGTTYEQYF
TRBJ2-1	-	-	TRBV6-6	TGTGCCAGCAGTTGGGGATCGTACAATGAGCAGTTCTTC	CASSWGSYNEQFF
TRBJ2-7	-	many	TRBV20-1	TGCAGTGCTAGAGATATCGAGCAGTACTTC	CSARDIEQYF
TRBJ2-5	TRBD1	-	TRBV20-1	TGCAGTGCTAGAGAAGGGGGGACAGGGCGAGAGACCCAGTACTTC	CSAREGGTGRETQYF
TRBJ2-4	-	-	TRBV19	TGTGCCAGTAGTACCCCCGGGATCGCCAAAAACATTCAGTACTTC	CASSTPGIAKNIQYF
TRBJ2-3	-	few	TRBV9	TGTGCCAGCAGCGCCATAGCGGTCCCCACAGATACGCAGTATTTT	CASSAIAVPTDTQYF
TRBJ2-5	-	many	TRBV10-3	TGTGCCATCAGTGATACGATCCAAGAGACCCAGTACTTC	CAISDTIQETQYF
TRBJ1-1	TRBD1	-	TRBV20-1	TGCAGTGCTACTCGTGGGGACAGCCCCACGAGCACTGAAGCTTTCTTT	CSATRGDSPTSTEAFF
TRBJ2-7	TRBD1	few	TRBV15	TGTGCCACAAAACAGGGGACGACTAATCCCGAGCAGTACTTC	CATKQGTTNPEQYF
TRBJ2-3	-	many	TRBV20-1	TGCAGTGCTAGAGATCTTTGGGGACTGGCCCCAGATACGCAGTATTTT	CSARDLWGLAPDTQYF
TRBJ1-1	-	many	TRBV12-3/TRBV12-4	TGTGCCAGCAGTTTAAGGACAACGAACACTGAAGCTTTCTTT	CASSLRTTNTEAFF
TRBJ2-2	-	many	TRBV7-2	TGTGCCAGCAGCCTCACGTGGGGGGAGCTGTTTTTT	CASSLTWGELFF
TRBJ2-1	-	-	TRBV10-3	TGTGCCATCAGTGAGTCGGGGAATGTCCAGTTCTTC	CAISESGNVQFF
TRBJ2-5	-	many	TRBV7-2	TGTGCCAGCAGCTTAGAGTTCGGGACCCAGTACTTC	CASSLEFGTQYF
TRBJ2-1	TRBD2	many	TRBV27	TGTGCCAGCAGTCCCTACCTAGCGGGATCAAAAAATGAGCAGTTCTTC	CASSPYLAGSKNEQFF
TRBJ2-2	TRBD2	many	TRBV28	TGTGCCAGCAGTTTAGGACTAGCGCTCACCGGGGAGCTGTTTTTT	CASSLGLALTGELFF
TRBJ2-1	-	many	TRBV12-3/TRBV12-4	TGTGCCAGCAGTTTTGGCTTACTCTACAATGAGCAGTTCTTC	CASSFGLLYNEQFF
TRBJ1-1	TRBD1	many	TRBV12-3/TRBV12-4	TGTGCCAGCAGCCTGGAGGCAGGGGGCTCCATGAACACTGAAGCTTTCTTT	CASSLEAGGSMNTEAFF
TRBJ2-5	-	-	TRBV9	TGTGCCAGCAGCCCCCAGGCGGACGACCAAGAGACCCAGTACTTC	CASSPQADDQETQYF
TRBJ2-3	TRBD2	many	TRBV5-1	TGCGCCAGCAGCTTGTTCGCTAGCGGGGGGGCGTCAGATACGCAGTATTTT	CASSLFASGGASDTQYF
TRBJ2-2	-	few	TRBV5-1	TGCGCCAGCAGCTTTAAGGGCGGGGAGCTGTTTTTT	CASSFKGGELFF
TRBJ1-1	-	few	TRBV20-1	TGCAGTGCTAGAGATCTGGGTCTCACTGAAGCTTTCTTT	CSARDLGLTEAFF
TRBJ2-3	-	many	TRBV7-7	TGTGCCAGCAGCCCTCAGGAGCTTCGCACAGATACGCAGTATTTT	CASSPQELRTDTQYF
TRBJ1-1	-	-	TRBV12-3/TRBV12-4	TGTGCCAGCGTTGGACCGCAGAACACTGAAGCTTTCTTT	CASVGPQNTEAFF
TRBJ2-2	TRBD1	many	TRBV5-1	TGCGCCAGCAGCTTGGCCGGACAGGGGAACACCGGGGAGCTGTTTTTT	CASSLAGQGNTGELFF
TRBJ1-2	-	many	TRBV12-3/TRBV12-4	TGTGCCAGCAGTTTATTTCCTGGCTACACCTTC	CASSLFPGYTF
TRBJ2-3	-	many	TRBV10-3	TGTGCCATCACCAACAAAGATACGCAGTATTTT	CAITNKDTQYF
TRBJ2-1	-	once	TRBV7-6	TGTGCCAGCAGCTTAGTACTAGTGGGAGAATTTAACAATGAGCAGTTCTTC	CASSLVLVGEFNNEQFF
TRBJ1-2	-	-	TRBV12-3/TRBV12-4	TGTGCCAGCAGTTTGACAGTCTACTATGGCTACACCTTC	CASSLTVYYGYTF
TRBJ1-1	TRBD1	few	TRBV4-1	TGCGCCAGCAGCCAAGGACAGGGCCTGGACCGGAGTGAAGCTTTCTTT	CASSQGQGLDRSEAFF
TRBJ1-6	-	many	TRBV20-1	TGCAGTGCTAGAGGGGCCGGGGAGTCACCCCTCCACTTT	CSARGAGESPLHF
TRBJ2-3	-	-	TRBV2	TGTGCCAGCAAACCCGTCTCGCAGACGCAGTATTTT	CASKPVSQTQYF
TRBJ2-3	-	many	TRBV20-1	TGCAGTGCTAGAGATCTTTTAGGTCTCCACACAGATACGCAGTATTTT	CSARDLLGLHTDTQYF
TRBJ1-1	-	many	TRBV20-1	TGCAGTGCTAGACCCCCGGCCACAAATGAAGCTTTCTTT	CSARPPATNEAFF
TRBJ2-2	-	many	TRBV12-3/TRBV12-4	TGTGCCAGCAGGCTAACGTGGGGTCCCCTGAACACCGGGGAGCTGTTTTTT	CASRLTWGPLNTGELFF
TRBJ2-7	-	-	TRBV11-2	TGTGCCAGCAGCTTAGGGAGGGGGGACTCCTACGAGCAGTACTTC	CASSLGRGDSYEQYF